This TCR beta chain was retrieved from a study of shared clonotypes between healthy human individuals. Study outcomes and limitations: The low donor count limited represented genetic and exposure-history diversity.

Comments on this clone: Antigen unknown.

Deep-level running was used for the assay. Sorted-subset replicate PCR reactions were performed with 200 ng DNA, corresponding to 25,000 to 35,000 T cell genomes. The repertoire was sequenced with immunoSEQ multiplex PCR; TCRdb's copy has only in-frame clones and lacks some. Among approximately 1,500,000 clones listed, 96% were seen once. Sequenced input: naive CD4+ T cells sorted from blood. Subset defined: CD45RA+ positively selected. The TCR was taken from a man younger than 45 in good health.

CDR3 residues: CASSQGTGSFTDTQYF. CDR3 bases: TGCGCCAGCAGCCAAGGGACAGGGAGTTTTACAGATACGCAGTATTTT. The chain couples TRBV4-1 to TRBJ2-3; TRBD1 matches at 8 bases. V was pared by 1 base and J by 3 bases, with 6 bases of the junction left unmatched. Germline V gene data show CDR1 as MGHRA and CDR2 as YSYEKL. CDR3 length: 16 amino acids.